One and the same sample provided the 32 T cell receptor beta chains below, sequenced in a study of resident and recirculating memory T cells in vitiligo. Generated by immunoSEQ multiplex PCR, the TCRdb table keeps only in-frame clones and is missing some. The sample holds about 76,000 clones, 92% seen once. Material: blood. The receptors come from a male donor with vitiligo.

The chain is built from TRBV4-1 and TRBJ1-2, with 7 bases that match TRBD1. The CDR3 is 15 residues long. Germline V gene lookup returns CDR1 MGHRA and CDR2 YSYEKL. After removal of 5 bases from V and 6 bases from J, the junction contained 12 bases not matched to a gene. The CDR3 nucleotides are TGCGCCAGCAGCACTCGGACAGGTCCAATACATGGCTACACCTTC. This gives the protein CASSTRTGPIHGYTF.

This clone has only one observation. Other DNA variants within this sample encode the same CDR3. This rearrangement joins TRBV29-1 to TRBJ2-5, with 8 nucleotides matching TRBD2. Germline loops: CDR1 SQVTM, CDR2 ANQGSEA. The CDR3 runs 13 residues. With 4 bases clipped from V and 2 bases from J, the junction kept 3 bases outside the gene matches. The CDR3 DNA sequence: TGCAGCGTTGGGGCGGGAGGTCAAGAGACCCAGTACTTC. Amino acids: CSVGAGGQETQYF.

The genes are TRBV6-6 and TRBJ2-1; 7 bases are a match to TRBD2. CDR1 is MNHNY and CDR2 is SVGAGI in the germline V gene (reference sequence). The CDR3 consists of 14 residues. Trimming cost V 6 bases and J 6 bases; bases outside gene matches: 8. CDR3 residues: CASRGGRLGNEQFF. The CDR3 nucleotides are TGTGCCAGCAGGGGCGGGAGACTGGGCAATGAGCAGTTCTTC.

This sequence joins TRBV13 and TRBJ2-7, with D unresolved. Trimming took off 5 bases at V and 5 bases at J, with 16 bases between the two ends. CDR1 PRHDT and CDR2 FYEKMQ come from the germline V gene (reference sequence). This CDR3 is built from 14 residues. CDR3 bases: TGTGCCAGCAGCCCTTTAGAATCGCGGAACGAGCAGTACTTC. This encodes CASSPLESRNEQYF.

This CDR3 reads CASSFPPWASGTYNEQFF. Here the CDR3 DNA reads TGTGCCAGCAGTTTCCCACCATGGGCTAGCGGGACCTACAATGAGCAGTTCTTC. J is TRBJ2-1 and V is TRBV28, with 9 bases aligning to TRBD2. Germline CDR1 and CDR2: MDHEN and SYDVKM. Germline trimming cut 3 bases from V and 2 bases from J; bases unmatched to any gene: 11. The CDR3 spans 18 residues.

The CDR3 coding sequence is TGTGCCAGCAGTACTAGGGAGCAGTACTTC. It codes for CASSTREQYF. J is TRBJ2-7 and V is TRBV5-6; perhaps TRBD2 as D (5 bases). The germline gives CDR1 SGHDT, CDR2 YYEEEE. The V and J ends lost 5 bases and 7 bases respectively, with 7 bases between them. The length of the CDR3 is 10 residues.

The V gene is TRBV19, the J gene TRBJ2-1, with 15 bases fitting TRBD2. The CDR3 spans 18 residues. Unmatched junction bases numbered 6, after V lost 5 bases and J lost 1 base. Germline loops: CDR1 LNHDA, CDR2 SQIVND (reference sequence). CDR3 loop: CASSPGLAGGFSYNEQFF. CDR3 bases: TGTGCCAGTAGTCCGGGACTAGCGGGAGGATTTTCCTACAATGAGCAGTTCTTC.

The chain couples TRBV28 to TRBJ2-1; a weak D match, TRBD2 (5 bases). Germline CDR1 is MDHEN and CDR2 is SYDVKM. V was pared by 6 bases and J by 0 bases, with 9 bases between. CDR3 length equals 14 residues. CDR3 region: CASSLGSSYNEQFF. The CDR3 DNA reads TGTGCCAGCAGCTTGGGGAGCTCCTACAATGAGCAGTTCTTC.

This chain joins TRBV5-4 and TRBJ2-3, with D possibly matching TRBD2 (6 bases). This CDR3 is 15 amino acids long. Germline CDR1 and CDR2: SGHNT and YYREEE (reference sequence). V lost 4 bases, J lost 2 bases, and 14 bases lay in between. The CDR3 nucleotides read TGTGCCAGCAGCAAACGGGGGTTCAACACAGATACGCAGTATTTT. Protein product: CASSKRGFNTDTQYF.

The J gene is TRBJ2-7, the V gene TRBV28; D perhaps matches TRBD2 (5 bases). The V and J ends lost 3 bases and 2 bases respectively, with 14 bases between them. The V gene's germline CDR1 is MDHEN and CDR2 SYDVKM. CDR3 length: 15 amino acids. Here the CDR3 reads CASSFEGGPPYEQYF. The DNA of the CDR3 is TGTGCCAGCAGTTTTGAGGGCGGACCACCCTACGAGCAGTACTTC. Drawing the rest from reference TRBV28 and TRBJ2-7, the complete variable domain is DVKVTQSSRYLVKRTGEKVFLECVQDMDHENMFWYRQDPGLGLRLIYFSYDVKMKEKGDIPEGYSVSREKKERFSLILESASTNQTSMYLCASSFEGGPPYEQYFGPGTRLTVT.

The CDR3 loop reads CAWSETGVGEQYF. The CDR3 DNA reads TGTGCCTGGAGTGAGACGGGAGTTGGCGAGCAGTACTTC. V and J are TRBV30 and TRBJ2-7, with D possibly being TRBD2 (6 bases). V dropped 1 base and J dropped 6 bases, with 13 bases sitting between them. The CDR3 has 13 amino acids. The germline gives CDR1 GTSNPN, CDR2 SVGIG (reference sequence).

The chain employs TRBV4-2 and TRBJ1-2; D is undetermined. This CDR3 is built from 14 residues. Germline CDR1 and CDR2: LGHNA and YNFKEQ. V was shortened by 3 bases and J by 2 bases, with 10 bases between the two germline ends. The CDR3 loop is CASSQFSGNYGYTF. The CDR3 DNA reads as TGTGCCAGCAGCCAGTTTTCGGGGAACTATGGCTACACCTTC.

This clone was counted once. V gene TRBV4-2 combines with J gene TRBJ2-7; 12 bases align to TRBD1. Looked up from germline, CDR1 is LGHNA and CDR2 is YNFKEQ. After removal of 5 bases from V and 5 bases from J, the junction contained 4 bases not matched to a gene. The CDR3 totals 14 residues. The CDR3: CASSFGDRGHEQYF. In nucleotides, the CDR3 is TGTGCCAGCAGCTTCGGGGACAGGGGGCACGAGCAGTACTTC.

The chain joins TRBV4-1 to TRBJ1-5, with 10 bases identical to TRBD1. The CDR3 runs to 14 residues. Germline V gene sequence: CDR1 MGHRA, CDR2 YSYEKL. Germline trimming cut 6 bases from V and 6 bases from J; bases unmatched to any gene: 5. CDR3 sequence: CASRSTGGGQPQHF. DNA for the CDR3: TGCGCCAGCAGATCGACAGGGGGCGGTCAGCCCCAGCATTTT.

CDR3 amino acids: CASSLALTVNTEAFF. DNA of the CDR3: TGTGCCAGCAGCTTAGCGCTGACAGTGAACACTGAAGCTTTCTTT. The gene calls are TRBV7-9 and TRBJ1-1; D may be TRBD1 (5 bases). Per the germline V gene, CDR1 is SEHNR and CDR2 is FQNEAQ (reference sequence). Trimming removed 0 bases from V and 0 bases from J, with 8 bases in between. There are 15 residues in the CDR3. The variable domain in full, with the rest retrieved from reference TRBV7-9 and TRBJ1-1, is DTGVSQNPRHKITKRGQNVTFRCDPISEHNRLYWYRQTLGQGPEFLTYFQNEAQLEKSRLLSDRFSAERPKGSFSTLEIQRTEQGDSAMYLCASSLALTVNTEAFFGQGTRLTVV.

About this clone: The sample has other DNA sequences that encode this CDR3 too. The CDR3 region is CASSSGTRADTQYF. CDR3 bases: TGCGCCAGCAGCTCCGGCACCCGGGCAGATACGCAGTATTTT. The V gene is TRBV5-1, the J gene TRBJ2-3; D unclear. Germline CDR1 SGHRS, CDR2 YFSETQ. Trimming took 3 bases from V and 4 from J, leaving 12 bases between them. The CDR3 consists of 14 residues. The full variable domain, with the rest looked up from reference TRBV5-1 and TRBJ2-3, is KAGVTQTPRYLIKTRGQQVTLSCSPISGHRSVSWYQQTPGQGLQFLFEYFSETQRNKGNFPGRFSGRQFSNSRSEMNVSTLELGDSALYLCASSSGTRADTQYFGPGTRLTVL.

DNA for the CDR3: TGCGCCAGCAGCCAACCCCGGGAGAGGTACAATGAGCAGTTCTTC. The encoded protein is CASSQPRERYNEQFF. The V gene is TRBV4-1, the J gene TRBJ2-1, with a tentative D call TRBD2 (6 bases). Germline V gene sequence: CDR1 MGHRA, CDR2 YSYEKL. This CDR3 contains 15 residues. V was cut by 2 bases and J by 4 bases, with 12 bases left in between.

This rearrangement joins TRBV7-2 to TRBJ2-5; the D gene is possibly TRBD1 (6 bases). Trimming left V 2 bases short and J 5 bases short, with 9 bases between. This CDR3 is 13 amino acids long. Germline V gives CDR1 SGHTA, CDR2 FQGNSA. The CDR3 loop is CASSLQGWETQYF. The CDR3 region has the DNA TGTGCCAGCAGCTTACAGGGGTGGGAGACCCAGTACTTC.

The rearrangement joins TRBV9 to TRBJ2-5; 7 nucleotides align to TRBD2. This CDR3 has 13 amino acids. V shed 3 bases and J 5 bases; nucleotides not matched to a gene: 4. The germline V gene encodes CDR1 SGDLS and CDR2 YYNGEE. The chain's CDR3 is CASSGGGRETQYF. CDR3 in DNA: TGTGCCAGCAGCGGGGGGGGACGGGAGACCCAGTACTTC.

The CDR3 loop reads CASSLGQEGGTEAFF. CDR3 DNA: TGTGCCAGCAGCTTAGGACAGGAAGGGGGAACTGAAGCTTTCTTT. The V call is TRBV7-9, the J call TRBJ1-1; a possible D gene is TRBD1 (6 bases). The CDR3 is made up of 15 amino acids. Germline loops: CDR1 SEHNR, CDR2 FQNEAQ (reference sequence). Trimming shortened V by 1 base and J by 5 bases, and 14 bases separated the two germline ends.

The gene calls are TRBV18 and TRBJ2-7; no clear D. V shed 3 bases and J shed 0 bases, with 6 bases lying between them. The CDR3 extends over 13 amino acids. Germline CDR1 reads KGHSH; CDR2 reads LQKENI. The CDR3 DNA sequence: TGTGCCAGCTCACCGGGCCCCTCCTACGAGCAGTACTTC. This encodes CASSPGPSYEQYF.

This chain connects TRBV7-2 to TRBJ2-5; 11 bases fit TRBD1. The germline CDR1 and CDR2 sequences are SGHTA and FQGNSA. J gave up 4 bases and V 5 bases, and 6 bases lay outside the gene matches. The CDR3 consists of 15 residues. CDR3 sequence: CASSPWGTGGETQYF. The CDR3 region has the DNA TGTGCCAGCAGCCCCTGGGGGACAGGGGGAGAGACCCAGTACTTC.

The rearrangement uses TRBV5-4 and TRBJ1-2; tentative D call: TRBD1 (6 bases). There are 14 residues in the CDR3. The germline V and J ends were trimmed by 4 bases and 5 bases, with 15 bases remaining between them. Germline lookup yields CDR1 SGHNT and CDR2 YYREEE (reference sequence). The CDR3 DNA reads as TGTGCCAGCAGCGATGGACAGCTGAGGTATGGCTACACCTTC. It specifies CASSDGQLRYGYTF.

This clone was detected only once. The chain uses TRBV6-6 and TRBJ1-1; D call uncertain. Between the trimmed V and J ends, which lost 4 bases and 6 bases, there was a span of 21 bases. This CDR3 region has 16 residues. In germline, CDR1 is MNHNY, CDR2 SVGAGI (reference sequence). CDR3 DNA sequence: TGTGCCAGCAGTTTAGACGGACTCACCCGGGTCTCTGAAGCTTTCTTT. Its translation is CASSLDGLTRVSEAFF.

CDR3 sequence: CASSYQTSGRSEQYF. Written as DNA, the CDR3 is TGTGCCAGCAGTTACCAGACTAGCGGGAGATCCGAGCAGTACTTC. The chain is built from TRBV6-5 and TRBJ2-7; 12 bases are shared with TRBD2. This CDR3 has 15 residues. Trimming took 2 bases from V and 6 from J; bases not matched to a gene: 5. Germline V gene data show CDR1 as MNHEY and CDR2 as SVGAGI.

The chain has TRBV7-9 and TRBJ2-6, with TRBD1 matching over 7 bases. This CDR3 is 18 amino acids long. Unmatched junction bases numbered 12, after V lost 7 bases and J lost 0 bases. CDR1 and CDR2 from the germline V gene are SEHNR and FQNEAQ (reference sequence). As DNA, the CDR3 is TGTGCCAGCAACCCCCCGGGACAGCCCAACTCTGGGGCCAACGTCCTGACTTTC. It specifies CASNPPGQPNSGANVLTF.

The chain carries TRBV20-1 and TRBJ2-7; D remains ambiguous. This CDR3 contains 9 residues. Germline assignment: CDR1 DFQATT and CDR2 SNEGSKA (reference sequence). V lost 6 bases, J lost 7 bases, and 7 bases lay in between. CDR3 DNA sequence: TGCAGTGCGTCGTTGGAGCAGTACTTC. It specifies CSASLEQYF.

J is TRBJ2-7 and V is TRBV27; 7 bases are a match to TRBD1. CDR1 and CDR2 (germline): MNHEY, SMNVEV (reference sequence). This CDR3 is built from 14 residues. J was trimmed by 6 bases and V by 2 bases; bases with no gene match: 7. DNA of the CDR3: TGTGCCAGCAGTTTACAGCGACAGGGATTCGAGCAGTACTTC. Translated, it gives CASSLQRQGFEQYF.

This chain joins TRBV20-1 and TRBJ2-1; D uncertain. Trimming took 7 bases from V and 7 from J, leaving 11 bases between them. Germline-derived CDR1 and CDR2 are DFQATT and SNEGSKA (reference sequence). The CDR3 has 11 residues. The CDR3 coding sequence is TGCAGTGTCTCGCGCGCGAATGAGCAGTTCTTC. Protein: CSVSRANEQFF.

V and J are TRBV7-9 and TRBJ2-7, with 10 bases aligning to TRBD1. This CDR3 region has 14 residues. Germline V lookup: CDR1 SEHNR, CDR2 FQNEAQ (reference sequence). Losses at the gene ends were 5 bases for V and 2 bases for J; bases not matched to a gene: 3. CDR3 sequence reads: CASSLGQGTYEQYF. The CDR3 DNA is TGTGCCAGCAGCCTGGGACAGGGGACCTACGAGCAGTACTTC.

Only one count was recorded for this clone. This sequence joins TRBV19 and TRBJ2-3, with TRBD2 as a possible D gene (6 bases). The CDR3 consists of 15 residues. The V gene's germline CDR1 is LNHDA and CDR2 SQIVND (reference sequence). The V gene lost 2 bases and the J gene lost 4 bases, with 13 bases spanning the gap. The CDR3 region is CASSILASLSDTQYF. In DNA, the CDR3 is TGTGCCAGTAGTATACTAGCGTCTCTCTCAGATACGCAGTATTTT. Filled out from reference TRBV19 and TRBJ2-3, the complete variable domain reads DGGITQSPKYLFRKEGQNVTLSCEQNLNHDAMYWYRQDPGQGLRLIYYSQIVNDFQKGDIAEGYSVSREKKESFPLTVTSAQKNPTAFYLCASSILASLSDTQYFGPGTRLTVL.

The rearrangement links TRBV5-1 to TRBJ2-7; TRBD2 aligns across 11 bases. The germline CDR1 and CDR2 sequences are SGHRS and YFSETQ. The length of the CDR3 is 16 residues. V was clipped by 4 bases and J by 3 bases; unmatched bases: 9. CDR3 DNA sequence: TGCGCCAGCAGCCCCATGACTAGCGGGAACGACTACGAGCAGTACTTC. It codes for CASSPMTSGNDYEQYF.